Listed below are T cell receptor beta chains from one sample, sequenced in a study of T cells in Graves' hyperthyroidism and ophthalmopathy. TCRdb analysed the multiplex PCR reads with MiXCR anew, one entry per CDR3 protein. This table has roughly 580,000 distinct CDR3 sequences, 14% appearing once. What was sequenced was blood. The receptors originated from a woman aged 25 to 45 with Graves' hyperthyroidism that later progressed to Graves' ophthalmopathy. Both conserved end residues are part of each CDR3. The D gene is left open where the match is weak. Expanded clones are given a class, and other clones once, few, many or no size at all.

J gene: TRBJ2-7; V gene: TRBV20-1; D gene: TRBD2; clone size: many; CDR3 protein: CSAGASGRAIYEQYF; CDR3 DNA: TGCAGTGCTGGAGCTAGCGGGAGAGCGATCTACGAGCAGTACTTC
J gene: TRBJ1-5; V gene: TRBV5-1; D gene: TRBD1; clone size: many; CDR3 protein: CASSLVSDGGDSHQPQHF; CDR3 DNA: TGCGCCAGCAGCTTGGTGTCGGACGGTGGGGACAGTCATCAGCCCCAGCATTTT
J gene: TRBJ2-7; V gene: TRBV7-2; D gene: -; clone size: few; CDR3 protein: CASSLSDGWIPSYEQYF; CDR3 DNA: TGTGCCAGCAGCTTAAGTGACGGCTGGATCCCCTCCTACGAGCAGTACTTC
J gene: TRBJ2-7; V gene: TRBV2; D gene: -; clone size: many; CDR3 protein: CASSEMGTTLTEQYF; CDR3 DNA: TGTGCCAGCAGTGAAATGGGGACCACTTTAACCGAGCAGTACTTC
J gene: TRBJ2-2; V gene: TRBV4-2; D gene: -; clone size: -; CDR3 protein: CASSGGLPNTGELFF; CDR3 DNA: TGTGCCAGCAGCGGGGGACTTCCGAACACCGGGGAGCTGTTTTTT
J gene: TRBJ1-2; V gene: TRBV18; D gene: TRBD1; clone size: many; CDR3 protein: CASSPLFGKGGGYTF; CDR3 DNA: TGTGCCAGCTCACCATTGTTTGGGAAAGGGGGCGGCTACACCTTC
J gene: TRBJ2-5; V gene: TRBV3-1; D gene: -; clone size: many; CDR3 protein: CASSQVPGVETQYF; CDR3 DNA: TGTGCCAGCAGCCAAGTCCCAGGGGTAGAGACCCAGTACTTC
J gene: TRBJ2-1; V gene: TRBV7-3; D gene: TRBD2; clone size: many; CDR3 protein: CASSTTSGSGNEQFF; CDR3 DNA: TGTGCCAGCAGCACAACTAGCGGGAGTGGCAATGAGCAGTTCTTC
J gene: TRBJ2-5; V gene: TRBV6-1; D gene: TRBD2; clone size: -; CDR3 protein: CASSEAGGWKETQYF; CDR3 DNA: TGTGCCAGCAGTGAAGCGGGGGGGTGGAAAGAGACCCAGTACTTC
J gene: TRBJ2-7; V gene: TRBV27; D gene: -; clone size: -; CDR3 protein: CASSGPAPPFFFYEQYF; CDR3 DNA: TGTGCCAGCAGCGGCCCGGCACCCCCCTTCTTTTTCTACGAGCAGTACTTC
J gene: TRBJ1-1; V gene: TRBV27; D gene: -; clone size: many; CDR3 protein: CASSFRLNTEAFF; CDR3 DNA: TGTGCCAGCAGTTTCAGGTTGAACACTGAAGCTTTCTTT
J gene: TRBJ2-1; V gene: TRBV25-1; D gene: -; clone size: many; CDR3 protein: CASSAVGFSSYNEQFF; CDR3 DNA: TGTGCCAGCAGTGCGGTGGGGTTCAGCTCCTACAATGAGCAGTTCTTC